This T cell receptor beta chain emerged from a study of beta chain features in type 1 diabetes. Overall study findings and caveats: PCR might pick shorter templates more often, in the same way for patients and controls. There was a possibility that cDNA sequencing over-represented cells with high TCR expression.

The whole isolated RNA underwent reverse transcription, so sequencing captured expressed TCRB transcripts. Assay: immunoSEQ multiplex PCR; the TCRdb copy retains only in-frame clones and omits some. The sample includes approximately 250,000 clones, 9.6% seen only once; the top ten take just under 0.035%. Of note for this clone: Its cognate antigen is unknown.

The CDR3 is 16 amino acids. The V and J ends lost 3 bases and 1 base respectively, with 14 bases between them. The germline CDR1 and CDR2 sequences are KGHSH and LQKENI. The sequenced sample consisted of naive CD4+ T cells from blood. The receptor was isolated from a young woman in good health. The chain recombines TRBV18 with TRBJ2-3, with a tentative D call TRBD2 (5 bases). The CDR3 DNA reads TGTGCCAGCTCACCCATACTAGTAACGGGCACAGATACGCAGTATTTT. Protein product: CASSPILVTGTDTQYF.